The 20 T cell receptor beta chains below come from one sample, sequenced in a study of cytomegalovirus exposure and HLA in healthy donors. Amplification used 60 Vbeta primers and 13 Jbeta primers. Profiled with immunoSEQ multiplex PCR; TCRdb holds only in-frame clones, not every one. The sample yields around 130,000 clones, 65% to 90% seen once. The sample taken for sequencing was PBMCs. These receptors all stem from a girl aged 2 to 9 in good health and CMV-seronegative.

This CDR3 reads CASSPIGNRAGTEAFF. CDR3 coding DNA: TGTGCCAGCAGTCCCATCGGGAACAGGGCGGGCACTGAAGCTTTCTTT. The V call is TRBV27, the J call TRBJ1-1; tentative D call: TRBD1 (6 bases). Per germline, CDR1 MNHEY and CDR2 SMNVEV (reference sequence). Trimming shortened V by 5 bases and J by 4 bases, and 20 bases separated the two germline ends. The CDR3 is 16 residues long.

In its sample, this clone was seen a few times. The chain combines TRBV6-5 with TRBJ2-5, with 7 bases lining up with TRBD1. The assigned J gene may be wrong: the sequence end matches TRBJ2-7 better. The CDR3 sequence is 15 residues long. The germline V gene encodes CDR1 MNHEY and CDR2 SVGAGI. This CDR3 is CASTNHRGALYEQYF. CDR3 DNA sequence: TGTGCCAGCACCAATCACAGGGGAGCCCTCTACGAGCAGTACTTC.

This clone came up a few times. This rearrangement joins TRBV5-1 to TRBJ2-7, with 8 nucleotides matching TRBD1. Germline values: CDR1 SGHRS, CDR2 YFSETQ. The CDR3 extends over 15 amino acids. J lost 5 bases, V lost 4 bases, and 11 bases had no gene match. The CDR3 DNA reads TGCGCCAGCAGCCTCCATGGACAGGGACCCAACGAGCAGTACTTC. The encoded protein is CASSLHGQGPNEQYF.

The chain joins TRBV4-1 to TRBJ2-3; 8 bases match TRBD2. The CDR3 is 15 residues long. Per the germline V gene, CDR1 is MGHRA and CDR2 is YSYEKL. V gave up 5 bases and J gave up 2 bases; unmatched junction bases: 6. This chain's CDR3 is CASSARGASTDTQYF. As DNA, the CDR3 is TGCGCCAGCAGCGCGCGGGGGGCCTCCACAGATACGCAGTATTTT.

J is TRBJ1-3 and V is TRBV5-1; 8 bases are a match to TRBD1. The junction had 8 bases not matched to a gene; V was cut back by 1 base and J by 8 bases. The CDR3 has 15 residues. Germline CDR1 SGHRS, CDR2 YFSETQ. CDR3 loop: CASSLMDRERDTIYF. In nucleotides, the CDR3 is TGCGCCAGCAGCTTGATGGACAGGGAGCGGGACACCATATATTTT.

In this sample, this clone turned up a few times. The CDR3 spells CASSPRQTQAFF. CDR3 nucleotide sequence: TGTGCCAGCAGTCCAAGACAGACGCAAGCTTTCTTT. The chain joins TRBV6-6 to TRBJ1-1; D might be TRBD1 (5 bases). CDR1 and CDR2 from the germline V gene are MNHNY and SVGAGI (reference sequence). The ends were cut back, 5 bases at V and 9 bases at J, with 13 bases in the middle. There are 12 residues in the CDR3.

The CDR3 DNA sequence: TGTGCCAGCAGCGTAGTGTCGGGGGTTCCGTTCTTC. This sequence encodes CASSVVSGVPFF. The chain recombines TRBV9 with TRBJ2-1, with D possibly TRBD2 on 6 matching bases. Trimming removed 0 bases from V and 15 bases from J, with 13 bases in between. Germline loops: CDR1 SGDLS, CDR2 YYNGEE. The CDR3 spans 12 residues.

The J gene is TRBJ1-1, the V gene TRBV4-2, with D perhaps matching TRBD1 (5 bases). This CDR3 spans 15 amino acids. V gave up 1 base and J gave up 0 bases, with 9 bases separating them. Per the germline V gene, CDR1 is LGHNA and CDR2 is YNFKEQ. DNA of the CDR3: TGTGCCAGCAGCCAAGGCCCAGGGCTGAACACTGAAGCTTTCTTT. As protein: CASSQGPGLNTEAFF.

This clone was detected only once. The chain joins TRBV6-4 to TRBJ1-6; D is undetermined. Per germline, CDR1 MRHNA and CDR2 SNTAGT. The CDR3 is 16 residues long. V shed 5 bases and J shed 10 bases, with 21 bases lying between them. The CDR3 nucleotides are TGTGCCAGCAGTATACCCCGGACTCACAGAGGGTCACCCCTCCACTTT. Its protein is CASSIPRTHRGSPLHF.

The chain employs TRBV7-3 and TRBJ2-7; TRBD2 matches at 12 bases. The CDR3 covers 18 residues. J gave up 4 bases and V 1 base, and 11 bases lay outside the gene matches. The germline CDR1 and CDR2 sequences are SGHTA and FQGTGA. The CDR3 DNA sequence: TGTGCCAGCAGCTTAAACCCGCCGACTAGCGGGAGTAGATACGAGCAGTACTTC. It codes for CASSLNPPTSGSRYEQYF.

V and J are TRBV7-2 and TRBJ2-1; 9 nucleotides match TRBD2. The germline V gene has CDR1 SGHTA and CDR2 FQGNSA. The J segment lost 7 bases and the V segment lost 5 bases, leaving 9 bases of the junction unmatched. This CDR3 has 15 amino acids. This chain's CDR3 is CASSPVAGVGNEQFF. CDR3 DNA sequence: TGTGCCAGCAGCCCAGTAGCGGGAGTGGGGAATGAGCAGTTCTTC.

This chain links TRBV7-9 with TRBJ2-2; 7 nucleotides agree with TRBD1. Germline V gene sequence: CDR1 SEHNR, CDR2 FQNEAQ (reference sequence). This CDR3 is built from 16 residues. Unmatched junction bases numbered 7, after V lost 4 bases and J lost 2 bases. CDR3 in DNA: TGTGCCAGCAGCTCCCGGGACAGAGAAAACACCGGGGAGCTGTTTTTT. Its translation is CASSSRDRENTGELFF.

The chain employs TRBV5-1 and TRBJ2-3, with 15 bases fitting TRBD2. After removal of 3 bases from V and 1 base from J, the junction contained 9 bases not matched to a gene. In germline, CDR1 is SGHRS, CDR2 YFSETQ. The CDR3 runs 19 residues. The CDR3 protein is CASSWGLAGGISGTDTQYF. The CDR3 DNA sequence: TGCGCCAGCAGCTGGGGACTAGCGGGAGGAATATCTGGCACAGATACGCAGTATTTT.

V is TRBV4-1 and J is TRBJ1-1; 7 nucleotides align to TRBD1. The V gene end was trimmed by 1 base and the J gene end by 5 bases; junction bases not matched to a gene: 7. The CDR3 sequence is 15 residues long. Germline lookup yields CDR1 MGHRA and CDR2 YSYEKL. CDR3 in DNA: TGCGCCAGCAGCCAAGTGACAGGCAGGGGGACTGAAGCTTTCTTT. Encoded protein: CASSQVTGRGTEAFF.

There are a few counts of this clone. V gene TRBV2 combines with J gene TRBJ2-1, with D possibly matching TRBD1 (5 bases). The V end was cut by 2 bases, the J end by 0 bases, with 11 bases between. This CDR3 comprises 16 residues. CDR1 is SNHLY, CDR2 FYNNEI, per germline. The CDR3 DNA is TGTGCCAGCAGTGAATCCGGACACAGCTCCTACAATGAGCAGTTCTTC. This encodes CASSESGHSSYNEQFF. The variable domain in full, completed from reference TRBV2 and TRBJ2-1, reads EPEVTQTPSHQVTQMGQEVILRCVPISNHLYFYWYRQILGQKVEFLVSFYNNEISEKSEIFDDQFSVERPDGSNFTLKIRSTKLEDSAMYFCASSESGHSSYNEQFFGPGTRLTVL.

J is TRBJ2-5 and V is TRBV25-1; possibly TRBD2 for D (6 bases). The V gene's germline CDR1 is MGHDK and CDR2 SYGVNS. The CDR3 covers 15 residues. V lost 2 bases to trimming and J lost 4 bases, with 14 bases between them. The CDR3 nucleotides are TGTGCCAGCAGTGAAACTATATGGGGAGGAGAGACCCAGTACTTC. Residues: CASSETIWGGETQYF.

This clone was detected a few times. The gene calls are TRBV6-6 and TRBJ1-1; the D gene is possibly TRBD1 (5 bases). CDR3 length equals 14 residues. The germline gives CDR1 MNHNY, CDR2 SVGAGI (reference sequence). The germline V and J ends were trimmed by 2 bases and 2 bases, with 9 bases remaining between them. The CDR3 DNA sequence: TGTGCCAGCAGTTACAGGGGCGGTAACACTGAAGCTTTCTTT. Translation gives CASSYRGGNTEAFF.

The chain is built from TRBV5-6 and TRBJ1-2; 8 bases fit TRBD1. The CDR3 has 15 amino acids. V was clipped by 0 bases and J by 4 bases; unmatched bases: 5. Germline CDR1 SGHDT, CDR2 YYEEEE. The CDR3 DNA reads as TGTGCCAGCAGCTTGGGCCGGACAGGGTCCTATGGCTACACCTTC. This codes for CASSLGRTGSYGYTF.

This clone was detected once. The V call is TRBV4-1, the J call TRBJ2-5; 12 bases agree with TRBD2. The V gene end was trimmed by 4 bases and the J gene end by 1 base; junction bases not matched to a gene: 1. Per germline, CDR1 MGHRA and CDR2 YSYEKL. The CDR3 contains 15 residues. The CDR3 is CASSPTSGGQETQYF. Here the CDR3 DNA reads TGCGCCAGCAGCCCGACTAGCGGGGGCCAAGAGACCCAGTACTTC.

The chain recombines TRBV7-9 with TRBJ1-3; no clear D gene. There are 14 residues in the CDR3. V was pared by 5 bases and J by 0 bases, with 8 bases between. From germline, CDR1 is SEHNR and CDR2 FQNEAQ (reference sequence). CDR3 nucleotides: TGTGCCAGCAGCGATTGGAGCTCTGGAAACACCATATATTTT. It yields the protein CASSDWSSGNTIYF.